This is a list of T cell receptor beta chains from one sample in a study of blood T cell repertoires in COVID-19. Assay used: immunoSEQ multiplex PCR; TCRdb lists only in-frame clones, some missing. The profile shows some 300,000 clones, roughly nine tenths of them singletons. The sample taken for sequencing was PBMCs or T cells enriched from blood (not recorded which). These receptors originate from a woman in her 30s who had been exposed to COVID-19. Both conserved end residues are part of each CDR3. The D gene is left open where the match is weak. Clone size is stated in some rows and not others, as once, few, many or a class when expanded.

j_call,v_call,clone_size,d_call,cdr3_aa,cdr3_nt
TRBJ2-5,TRBV7-6,.,.,CASSLAGALEETQYF,TGTGCCAGCAGCTTAGCGGGGGCATTGGAAGAGACCCAGTACTTC
TRBJ1-4,TRBV2,.,TRBD1,CASSAIWTGGDEKLFF,TGTGCCAGCAGTGCTATCTGGACAGGGGGCGATGAAAAACTGTTTTTT
TRBJ1-1,TRBV18,.,.,CASSPWEKRDTEAFF,TGTGCCAGCTCACCTTGGGAAAAGAGGGACACTGAAGCTTTCTTT
TRBJ2-2,TRBV7-8,.,.,CASSSGQFGFTGELFF,TGTGCCAGCAGCTCCGGACAGTTCGGGTTCACCGGGGAGCTGTTTTTT
TRBJ1-4,TRBV19,.,TRBD1,CASSIGPGGGEKLFF,TGTGCCAGTAGTATCGGGCCAGGGGGCGGTGAAAAACTGTTTTTT
TRBJ2-7,TRBV3-1/TRBV3-2,.,TRBD2,CASSQLAGGSYEQYF,TGTGCCAGCAGCCAACTAGCGGGGGGCTCCTACGAGCAGTACTTC
TRBJ2-7,TRBV29-1,.,.,CSVEQGPVEQYF,TGCAGCGTTGAACAGGGTCCCGTCGAGCAGTACTTC
TRBJ1-6,TRBV9,few,TRBD1,CASRPGTGGSPLHF,TGTGCCAGCAGACCCGGGACAGGGGGTTCACCCCTCCACTTT
TRBJ1-1,TRBV18,.,TRBD1,CASSLKRGREVARNTEAFF,TGTGCCAGCTCACTAAAAAGGGGGCGCGAGGTTGCGAGGAACACTGAAGCTTTCTTT
TRBJ1-2,TRBV6-5,.,TRBD1,CASSLGQGATGYTF,TGTGCCAGCAGCCTGGGACAGGGGGCGACAGGCTACACCTTC
TRBJ2-2,TRBV15,.,.,CATSPSLGGSGELFF,TGTGCCACCAGCCCCTCGCTAGGGGGAAGCGGGGAGCTGTTTTTT
TRBJ1-1,TRBV4-3,.,.,CASSQERTAYTEAFF,TGCGCCAGCAGCCAGGAGAGGACAGCTTACACTGAAGCTTTCTTT
TRBJ2-3,TRBV4-2,once,TRBD2,CASSHRLAGGQGDTDTQYF,TGTGCCAGCAGCCATCGACTAGCGGGGGGGCAGGGCGACACAGATACGCAGTATTTT
TRBJ1-6,TRBV9,.,.,CASSAYPGGNSPLHF,TGTGCCAGCAGCGCGTATCCCGGGGGTAATTCACCCCTCCACTTT
TRBJ1-2,TRBV7-8,few,TRBD1,CASSTGQGGNYGYTF,TGTGCCAGCAGCACAGGACAGGGTGGAAACTATGGCTACACCTTC
TRBJ1-2,TRBV6-2/TRBV6-3,.,.,CASSYEGRRYGYTF,TGTGCCAGCAGTTACGAGGGCCGTCGCTATGGCTACACCTTC
TRBJ2-3,TRBV2,.,TRBD2,CASSPSGGAGDTQYF,TGTGCCAGCAGCCCAAGCGGGGGGGCCGGGGATACGCAGTATTTT
TRBJ1-5,TRBV6-6,.,TRBD1,CASSHQGQGTGLPQHF,TGTGCCAGCAGCCACCAGGGACAGGGAACAGGGCTGCCCCAGCATTTT
TRBJ1-2,TRBV7-9,.,TRBD1,CASSLGTVYSYTF,TGTGCCAGCAGCCTCGGGACAGTCTACAGCTACACCTTC
TRBJ1-1,TRBV7-9,few,.,CASSLDQVTEAFF,TGTGCCAGCAGCTTAGATCAGGTCACTGAAGCTTTCTTT
TRBJ1-3,TRBV11-2,.,.,CASSLILLYAGSGNTIYF,TGTGCCAGCAGCTTGATCCTCCTTTATGCGGGGAGTGGAAACACCATATATTTT
TRBJ1-2,TRBV11-2,.,TRBD1,CASSLLRQGDGYTF,TGTGCCAGCAGCTTACTGAGGCAGGGGGACGGCTACACCTTC
TRBJ2-5,TRBV12-3/TRBV12-4,.,.,CASSRLYQETQYF,TGTGCCAGCAGTCGACTTTACCAAGAGACCCAGTACTTC
TRBJ1-4,TRBV5-3,.,TRBD1,CARSRTGTNEKLFF,TGTGCCAGAAGCCGGACAGGGACTAATGAAAAACTGTTTTTT
TRBJ1-2,TRBV2,.,.,CASTFHPPRTSLIPGYTF,TGTGCCAGCACCTTCCACCCCCCCAGGACAAGCCTTATCCCTGGCTACACCTTC
TRBJ2-5,TRBV5-6,.,.,CASSADRSGETQYF,TGTGCCAGCAGCGCAGACAGGAGCGGAGAGACCCAGTACTTC
TRBJ1-1,TRBV3-1/TRBV3-2,.,.,CASSPRGRDTEAFF,TGTGCCAGCAGCCCACGTGGTCGGGACACTGAAGCTTTCTTT
TRBJ2-2,TRBV3-1/TRBV3-2,.,.,CASSQSGTITGELFF,TGTGCCAGCAGCCAGAGTGGGACAATAACCGGGGAGCTGTTTTTT
TRBJ1-2,TRBV25-1,.,TRBD1,CASRETGTGRDGYTF,TGTGCCAGCAGAGAAACCGGGACAGGGCGAGATGGCTACACCTTC
TRBJ1-2,TRBV4-2,.,.,CASSQEGGILGYTF,TGTGCCAGCAGCCAAGAGGGGGGAATCCTCGGCTACACCTTC